The source of this T cell receptor beta chain is a study of blood T cells in healthy people across ages. In terms of origin and age, donors were healthy Caucasian individuals from Russia aged roughly 6 to 100. The authors ran a second PCR of about 6 to 11 cycles using a sample-barcoded 5' primer and a J-beta primer mix. TCRdb called the 5' RACE reads again in MiXCR, with one record for every CDR3 protein. Of roughly 1.5 million distinct CDR3 sequences listed, about 42% are singletons. Only a few counts were recorded for this clonotype. V lost 9 bases and J 0 bases, leaving 21 bases between the germline ends. The CDR3 totals 16 residues. CDR1 and CDR2 (germline): MGHRA, YSYEKL.

Sequences were obtained from blood. The V and J genes are TRBV4-1 and TRBJ2-7, with unresolved D. The receptor comes from a woman aged 18-35 years in good health. The CDR3 nucleotides are TGCGCCAGTTCATCCAGCCCTGGAGATAGCTCCTACGAGCAGTACTTC. It translates to CASSSSPGDSSYEQYF.